This T cell receptor (beta chain) comes out of a study of blood T cell repertoires in COVID-19. At the level of the study: Specimens from acute and convalescent COVID-19 originated in the United States, Italy and Spain.

Per the original data handling: Amplification of reference gene primers provided the estimated nucleated cell counts. TCRdb's copy holds only in-frame clones and misses some; the assay was immunoSEQ multiplex PCR. From that table come the V and J calls and clone size; the DNA was used to work out D and trimming. The top ten clones hold roughly 29% of a sample with roughly 120,000 clones, 80% to 90% of them seen once. This CDR3 has 13 residues. Unmatched junction bases numbered 3, after V lost 0 bases and J lost 10 bases. Looked up from germline, CDR1 is PRHDT and CDR2 is FYEKMQ (reference sequence). The receptor was isolated from a woman in her 70s with acute or convalescent COVID-19. The rearrangement links TRBV13 to TRBJ1-3; 7 bases are a match to TRBD1. Specimen: peripheral blood. CDR3 amino acids: CASSLGQGNTIYF. The CDR3 region has the DNA TGTGCCAGCAGCTTAGGACAGGGGAATACCATATATTTT.